This T cell receptor (beta chain) was captured in a study of T cell responses to AZD1222 COVID-19 vaccine. General study findings and limits: Most donors were white British and more were female, and clonal diversity was possibly underestimated. Repertoire samples came only from after the peak T cell response.

CDR3 length: 20 residues. This clone was seen a few times. Its cognate antigen is unknown. Assay used: immunoSEQ multiplex PCR; TCRdb lists only in-frame clones, some missing. The table includes some 150,000 clones, almost 85% detected once. The sequenced sample was peripheral blood, obtained 28 days after the second dose of the MenACWY control vaccine. The V call is TRBV21-1, the J call TRBJ2-1; the table's D call TRBD2 went unverified against the DNA. TRBV21-1 is flagged as a pseudogene. The sequence derives from an adult who received the MenACWY meningococcal vaccine as a control. CDR3 loop: CASSKALASGERGSYNEQFF. Written as DNA, the CDR3 is TGTGCCAGCAGCAAAGCCCTGGCTAGCGGGGAGAGGGGCTCCTACAATGAGCAGTTCTTC.